Given below is one TCR beta chain in context. There are a few counts of this clone. What antigen it recognizes has not been identified. No qualities accompany the bases; no much larger clone lies one base away. TCR CDR3 regions were amplified from genomic DNA by multiplex PCR using the deep immunoSEQ assay. Extracted genomic DNA from each cell subset was distributed evenly across all wells of several immunoSEQ 96-well plates, and each plate was treated as a replicate. Each replicate PCR for sorted subsets received around 200 ng genomic DNA, equal to 28,000 or so T cell genomes. The purified libraries were quantified using a Qubit 3.0 fluorometer, sized with a Bioanalyzer 2100, and then quantified again using the KAPA Library Quantification kit. Each immunoSEQ 96-well plate was sequenced on its own single-read 150-cycle Illumina NextSeq 550 flow cell. Processing in the source paper ran as follows. Because only junctional sequences without quality scores were contained in the immunoSEQ output, filtering matching that applied to full-length reads could not be performed. To assign V/J genes and CDR3, sequences were annotated against IMGT germline references using PyIR, a Python wrapper for IgBLAST v1.9. Reads were removed for weak V/J assignments (E-value above 1e-6), missing CDR3, stop codons, out-of-frame junctions, or ambiguous translated residues. A V3J clonotype was defined by an identical inferred V gene, J gene, and CDR3 amino acid sequence. Percentage overlap between repertoires was calculated by dividing the number of shared unique clonotypes by the size of the smaller repertoire. Repertoire richness was assessed with RTK rarefaction, the Chao1 estimator, and Recon v2.1 estimates of unobserved clonotypes. Generation probabilities for all TCRbeta clonotypes obtained by the gDNA method from several donors were computed using OLGA. Not all clones reach the TCRdb copy of this immuneACCESS table, which keeps in-frame sequences only. Checked studies attribute under half of the gap to unresolved V genes and leave the rest unexplained. That table furnishes V, J and clone size, whereas the DNA furnished D and trimming. The sample table records about 680,000 clones; roughly 70% of these occur just once. The ten largest clonotypes hold about 1.7% of the sample.

The junction carries 16 bases between V and J, which are trimmed by 6 bases and 8 bases respectively. CDR1 and CDR2 are drawn from the germline V gene (reference sequence): LNHDA, SQIVND. The CDR3 goes from the cysteine to the phenylalanine over 13 residues. Only the CDR3 region is kept as DNA, spanning 39 bases read in frame from base 1. The donors were healthy, HIV-negative adults who had no recently reported acute infections or vaccinations. Every donor was a Caucasian adult living in Nashville, Tennessee, USA. CD4+ T cells were enriched through magnetic negative selection, after which naive cells were positively selected on CD45RA and the remaining negative fraction served as the memory subset. After blood collection by leukapheresis, PBMCs were isolated using Ficoll-Histopaque density gradient centrifugation and then cryopreserved in the vapor phase of liquid nitrogen. Analytical flow cytometry was used to check the purity and quantity of every magnetically sorted T cell population. Genomic DNA was isolated from each sorted fraction and quantified by UV absorbance on a Nanodrop 2000c.

This entry belongs to a study of shared clonotypes between healthy human individuals (dated by TCRdb to between 2020 and 2021). Some background on the complete study: The cohort comprised two women and a few men aged 18 to 49 years. Per donor, leukapheresis produced somewhere between about 0.85 and 9.5 billion PBMCs. For each donor, three plates each were used for CD4 naive and CD4 memory, two plates were used for CD8 naive, and one plate was used for CD8 memory. To increase sequencing depth and limit assay-specific biases, different laboratories used diverse techniques to prepare libraries and sequence TCR repertoires. Blood TCR repertoires of about five healthy adults were deeply sequenced to estimate repertoire size and the extent of clonotype sharing between individuals.

Overall study results and their limits: Pairwise subsampling led to the expectation that sequencing depth would affect the degree of clonotype sharing among donors. Sampling was restricted to blood, and TCR repertoires in tissue are likely to differ from TCR repertoires in blood. Higher generation probabilities were observed for clonotypes shared by all four sorted-subset donors than for non-shared clonotypes. Estimated clonotype richness was generally larger for naive than for memory subsets. Incomplete sequencing was indicated by rarefaction of sorted-subset datasets, despite the large sequencing depth. Across several donors, roughly 5.1% of naive CD4, 3% to 3.5% of naive CD8, 2% to 2.5% of memory CD4, and about 0.44% of memory CD8 clonotypes were shared. The small number of donors limited the genetic and exposure-history diversity represented.

The rearrangement joined TRBV19 to TRBJ1-2; the D gene is possibly TRBD1, with 5 bases matching. The source is a woman in her twenties or thirties in good health. Sequences were obtained from memory CD4+ T cells sorted from blood. The cell subset or site label corresponds to: CD45RA-negative fraction. The bases are TGTGCCAGTAGAGCCCAGGGTATTCTAGGCTACACCTTC. This translates into CASRAQGILGYTF.